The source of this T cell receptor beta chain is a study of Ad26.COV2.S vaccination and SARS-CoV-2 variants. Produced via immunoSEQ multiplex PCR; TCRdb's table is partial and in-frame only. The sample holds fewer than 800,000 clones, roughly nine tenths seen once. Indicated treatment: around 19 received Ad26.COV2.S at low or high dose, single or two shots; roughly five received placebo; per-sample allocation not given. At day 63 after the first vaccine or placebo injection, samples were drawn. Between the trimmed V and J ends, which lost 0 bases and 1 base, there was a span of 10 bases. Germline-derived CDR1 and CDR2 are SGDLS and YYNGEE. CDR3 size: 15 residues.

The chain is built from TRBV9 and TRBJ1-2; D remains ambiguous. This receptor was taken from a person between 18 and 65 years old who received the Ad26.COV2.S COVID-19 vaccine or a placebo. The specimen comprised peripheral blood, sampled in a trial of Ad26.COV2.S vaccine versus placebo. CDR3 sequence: CASSVERDLNYGYTF. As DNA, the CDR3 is TGTGCCAGCAGCGTAGAAAGGGATCTTAACTATGGCTACACCTTC.